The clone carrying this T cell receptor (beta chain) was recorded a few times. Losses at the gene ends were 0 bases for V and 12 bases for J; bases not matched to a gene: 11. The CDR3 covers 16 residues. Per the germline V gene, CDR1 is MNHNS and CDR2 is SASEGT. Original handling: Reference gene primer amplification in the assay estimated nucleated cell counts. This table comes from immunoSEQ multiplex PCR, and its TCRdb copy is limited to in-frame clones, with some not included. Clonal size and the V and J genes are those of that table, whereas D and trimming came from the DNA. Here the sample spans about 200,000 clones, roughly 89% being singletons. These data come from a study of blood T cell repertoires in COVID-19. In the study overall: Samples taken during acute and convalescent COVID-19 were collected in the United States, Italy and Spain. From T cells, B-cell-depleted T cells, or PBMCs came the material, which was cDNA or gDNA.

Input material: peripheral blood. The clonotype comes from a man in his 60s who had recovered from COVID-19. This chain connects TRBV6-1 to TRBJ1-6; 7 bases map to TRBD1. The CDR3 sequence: CASSEATGAGGKPLHF. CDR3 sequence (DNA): TGTGCCAGCAGTGAAGCCACAGGGGCCGGGGGAAAACCCCTCCACTTT.